This TCR beta chain was sequenced for a study of T cell responses to AZD1222 COVID-19 vaccine. The table came from immunoSEQ multiplex PCR; TCRdb's copy has only in-frame clones and leaves some out. Its listing shows over 140,000 clones. Study-level results: None of the repertoires were sampled until the peak T cell response had passed. Reports say nearly half of spike-specific TCRs go after unmutated variant regions. Clonal diversity may have been underestimated in mostly white British donors. The study identified only five to seven AZD1222 recipients as seropositive at baseline.

Regarding this clone: Its target is not known.

Germline V gene lookup returns CDR1 ENHRY and CDR2 SYGVKD. V lost 2 bases to trimming and J lost 8 bases; unmatched junction nucleotides: 3. CDR3 length: 13 residues. The sample taken for sequencing was peripheral blood. V and J are TRBV10-3 and TRBJ1-2; TRBD1 matches at 9 bases. The source of this sequence is an adult in good health. The CDR3 DNA follows: TGTGCCATCAGTGAGGGGACAGGGTTAGGCTACACCTTC. Protein sequence: CAISEGTGLGYTF.